The source of this T cell receptor beta chain is a study of T cell responses to AZD1222 COVID-19 vaccine. Study-wide points: Repertoire sampling was restricted to post-peak T cell response timepoints.

For this clone: The antigen is not known.

Method: immunoSEQ multiplex PCR; TCRdb's copy keeps in-frame clones and lacks some. The profile covers 130,000 or so clones, with about 93% appearing a single time and roughly 5.4% taken by the ten largest. The input for sequencing was peripheral blood, taken on day 0 of AZD1222 vaccination. The source of this sequence is an adult in good health.

The CDR3 DNA reads TGTGCCAGCAGCTCCCAGACCCTGCGCGGGAATTGGAACTATGGCTACACCTTC. Translated: CASSSQTLRGNWNYGYTF. This chain uses TRBV7-3 with TRBJ1-2; D is uncertain. Germline values: CDR1 SGHTA, CDR2 FQGTGA. Trimming removed 4 bases from V and 2 bases from J, with 23 bases in between. This CDR3 has 18 residues.